These 18 T cell receptor beta chains were sequenced from one sample in a study of blood T cell repertoires in COVID-19. Assay used: immunoSEQ multiplex PCR; TCRdb lists only in-frame clones, some missing. Altogether 400,000 to 450,000 clones are present, around 89% being singletons, with the ten largest covering approximately 12%. Source material: peripheral blood. The receptor set was obtained from a woman between 45 and 65 years old with COVID-19, enrolled during active disease.

The chain recombines TRBV7-2 with TRBJ2-1; 13 bases agree with TRBD2. CDR1 is SGHTA, CDR2 FQGNSA, per germline. This CDR3 spans 15 amino acids. V trimming: 4 bases; J trimming: 7 bases; junction bases outside the gene matches: 4. CDR3 loop: CASSYTSGGGNEQFF. The CDR3 bases are TGTGCCAGCAGCTACACTAGCGGGGGGGGTAATGAGCAGTTCTTC.

V and J are TRBV11-2 and TRBJ2-3, with 7 bases identical to TRBD2. The CDR3 runs to 19 residues. The germline gives CDR1 SGHAT, CDR2 FQNNGV. V lost 5 bases, J lost 0 bases, and 17 bases stayed unmatched. The CDR3 loop reads CASSPTTPVWRGSTDTQYF. The CDR3 DNA reads as TGTGCCAGCAGCCCGACCACGCCGGTGTGGCGGGGGAGCACAGATACGCAGTATTTT.

The chain combines TRBV23-1 with TRBJ1-3; D may be TRBD1 (5 bases). TRBV23-1 is identified as an open reading frame with a role that is uncertain. Trimming stripped 4 bases from V and 3 bases from J, with 22 bases between. The CDR3 totals 18 residues. CDR3 bases: TGCGCCAGCAGTCTAGGAGGGGTACGGAGACGGGGTGGAAACACCATATATTTT. Translation: CASSLGGVRRRGGNTIYF.

The V and J genes are TRBV7-9 and TRBJ1-2; unclear D gene. CDR1 and CDR2 (germline): SEHNR, FQNEAQ (reference sequence). V lost 5 bases to trimming and J lost 8 bases, with 9 bases between them. The CDR3 is 11 amino acids. The CDR3 loop is CASSPGAGYTF. CDR3 nucleotides: TGTGCCAGCAGCCCAGGTGCCGGCTACACCTTC.

This clone was detected only once. V and J are TRBV30 and TRBJ2-3; TRBD2 aligns across 8 bases. Germline loops: CDR1 GTSNPN, CDR2 SVGIG (reference sequence). The CDR3 consists of 16 residues. Trimming at V came to 1 base and at J to 5 bases, leaving 11 bases not matched to a gene. The CDR3, as DNA: TGTGCCTGGAGTGCTACTAGCGGTGCCGCCTTAGATACGCAGTATTTT. This sequence encodes CAWSATSGAALDTQYF.

The sample holds one count of this clone. The V gene is TRBV30, the J gene TRBJ1-1, with D perhaps TRBD1 (5 bases). CDR3 length: 14 residues. Germline V gene sequence: CDR1 GTSNPN, CDR2 SVGIG (reference sequence). V lost 3 bases to trimming and J lost 1 base, with 12 bases between them. CDR3 sequence: CAWRAGTTNTEAFF. Here the CDR3 DNA reads TGTGCCTGGAGGGCGGGGACTACGAACACTGAAGCTTTCTTT.

This clone appeared a few times. The V call is TRBV20-1, the J call TRBJ1-5, with D unclear. This CDR3 spans 15 amino acids. Germline V gene lookup returns CDR1 DFQATT and CDR2 SNEGSKA (reference sequence). V dropped 3 bases and J dropped 1 base, with 13 bases sitting between them. Written as DNA, the CDR3 is TGCAGTGCTAGTGGGAGTTTGCCGAGCAATCAGCCCCAGCATTTT. Residues: CSASGSLPSNQPQHF.

J is TRBJ2-3 and V is TRBV5-6, with D possibly being TRBD1 (6 bases). Germline CDR1 is SGHDT and CDR2 is YYEEEE. The CDR3 has 16 amino acids. V lost 0 bases, J lost 6 bases, and 17 bases lay in between. Here the CDR3 reads CASSLGGQLLQDTQYF. The CDR3 coding sequence is TGTGCCAGCAGCTTGGGAGGACAGTTACTTCAGGATACGCAGTATTTT.

This sequence joins TRBV7-8 and TRBJ2-3, with a weak D call TRBD1 (6 bases). The V gene's germline CDR1 is SGHVS and CDR2 FQNEAQ. The germline V and J ends were trimmed by 5 bases and 3 bases, with 21 bases remaining between them. This CDR3 comprises 17 residues. For the CDR3, the DNA is TGTGCCAGCAGCGGTGCTTTACAGGGTGGTGGAACAGATACGCAGTATTTT. The encoded protein is CASSGALQGGGTDTQYF.

The chain uses TRBV3-1 (or the pseudogene TRBV3-2) and TRBJ1-2; TRBD1 might be the D (5 bases). The V end was cut by 4 bases, the J end by 5 bases, with 14 bases between. This CDR3 has 14 amino acids. The germline V gene encodes CDR1 LGHDT and CDR2 YNNKEL (reference sequence). CDR3: CASSPRVDRYGYTF. CDR3 nucleotide sequence: TGTGCCAGCAGCCCCAGGGTAGATCGATATGGCTACACCTTC.

The J gene is TRBJ2-5, the V gene TRBV7-2; a weak D match, TRBD1 (5 bases). The V gene's germline CDR1 is SGHTA and CDR2 FQGNSA. V was clipped by 1 base and J by 5 bases, with 11 bases between them. The CDR3 consists of 14 residues. CDR3 residues: CASSLEVGLETQYF. DNA of the CDR3: TGTGCCAGCAGCTTAGAGGTGGGGCTGGAGACCCAGTACTTC.

The chain has TRBV6-5 and TRBJ2-2; 8 bases are shared with TRBD2. J lost 7 bases, V lost 6 bases, and 10 bases had no gene match. Germline V lookup: CDR1 MNHEY, CDR2 SVGAGI. This CDR3 region has 15 residues. CDR3 nucleotides: TGTGCCAGCAGGAGGGGACTAGGGGGAGGCGGGGAGCTGTTTTTT. Protein product: CASRRGLGGGGELFF.

This chain uses TRBV5-1 with TRBJ1-1; 8 positions agree with TRBD1. V shed 5 bases and J 0 bases; nucleotides not matched to a gene: 3. This CDR3 has 14 amino acids. In germline, CDR1 is SGHRS, CDR2 YFSETQ. The CDR3 region has the DNA TGCGCCAGCAGTCGGGACAGGATGAACACTGAAGCTTTCTTT. Translated, it gives CASSRDRMNTEAFF.

The chain recombines TRBV5-3 with TRBJ1-6; the match to TRBD1 covers 8 bases. Being an ORF, TRBV5-3 has a function that is uncertain. The J segment lost 0 bases and the V segment lost 4 bases, leaving 12 bases of the junction unmatched. This CDR3 region has 19 residues. The CDR3 coding sequence is TGTGCCAGAAGCCTACTTTGGAGACAGGGGAGCTCCTATAATTCACCCCTCCACTTT. This codes for CARSLLWRQGSSYNSPLHF.

The genes are TRBV2 and TRBJ2-3; perhaps TRBD1 as D (6 bases). Trimming removed 6 bases from V and 2 bases from J, with 18 bases in between. The CDR3 runs 16 residues. Germline V lookup: CDR1 SNHLY, CDR2 FYNNEI. CDR3 DNA: TGTGCCAGCAGGGCCAGACAGGTGACGATCACAGATACGCAGTATTTT. Translated: CASRARQVTITDTQYF. The complete variable domain, with remaining parts taken from reference TRBV2 and TRBJ2-3, reads EPEVTQTPSHQVTQMGQEVILRCVPISNHLYFYWYRQILGQKVEFLVSFYNNEISEKSEIFDDQFSVERPDGSNFTLKIRSTKLEDSAMYFCASRARQVTITDTQYFGPGTRLTVL.

The count of this clone is one. The chain employs TRBV15 and TRBJ2-3, with D perhaps TRBD2 (5 bases). Germline loops: CDR1 LNHNV, CDR2 YYDKDF (reference sequence). CDR3 size: 15 residues. V was cut by 1 base and J by 0 bases, with 8 bases left in between. The chain's CDR3 is CATSRVTGSTDTQYF. CDR3 in DNA: TGTGCCACCAGCAGAGTGACGGGGAGCACAGATACGCAGTATTTT.

The chain links TRBV7-9 to TRBJ2-7, with D possibly matching TRBD2 (5 bases). Trimming shortened V by 5 bases and J by 2 bases, and 19 bases separated the two germline ends. The CDR3 loop spans 16 amino acids. Germline V gene lookup returns CDR1 SEHNR and CDR2 FQNEAQ (reference sequence). The CDR3 region is CASSRQIRTEAYEQYF. Written as DNA, the CDR3 is TGTGCCAGCAGCCGCCAGATCCGGACGGAGGCCTACGAGCAGTACTTC.

This chain joins TRBV7-2 and TRBJ1-1; possible D gene TRBD1, 6 bases. Germline assignment: CDR1 SGHTA and CDR2 FQGNSA. The V and J ends lost 5 bases and 5 bases respectively, with 15 bases between them. The CDR3 runs to 14 residues. The DNA for the CDR3 is TGTGCCAGCAGCGGAAACAGGGTTCGGACTGAAGCTTTCTTT. This encodes CASSGNRVRTEAFF.